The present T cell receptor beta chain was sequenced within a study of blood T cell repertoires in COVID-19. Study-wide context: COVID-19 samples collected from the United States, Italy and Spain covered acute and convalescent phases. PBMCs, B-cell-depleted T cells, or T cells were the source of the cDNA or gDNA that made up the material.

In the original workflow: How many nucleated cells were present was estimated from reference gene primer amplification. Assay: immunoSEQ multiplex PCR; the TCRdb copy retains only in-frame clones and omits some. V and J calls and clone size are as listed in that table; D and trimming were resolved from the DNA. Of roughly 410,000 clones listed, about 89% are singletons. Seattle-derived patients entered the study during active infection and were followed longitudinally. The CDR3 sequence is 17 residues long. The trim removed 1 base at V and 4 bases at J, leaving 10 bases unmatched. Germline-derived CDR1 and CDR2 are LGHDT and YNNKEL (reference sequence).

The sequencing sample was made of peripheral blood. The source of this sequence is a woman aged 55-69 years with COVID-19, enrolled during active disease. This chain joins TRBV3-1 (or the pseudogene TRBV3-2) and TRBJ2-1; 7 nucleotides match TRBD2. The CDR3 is CASSQVEAGVVYNEQFF. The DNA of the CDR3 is TGTGCCAGCAGCCAAGTCGAGGCGGGGGTGGTTTACAATGAGCAGTTCTTC.